These 4 T cell receptor beta chains originate from one sample sequenced in a study of immune cell composition in non-small cell lung cancer. Some clones are missing from TCRdb's copy, which holds only in-frame ones; the method was immunoSEQ multiplex PCR. Of over 2,000 clones in the sample, 88% were seen once. Sequenced material: lung tumor tissue. All receptors come from a human donor with non-small cell lung cancer.

The chain couples TRBV14 to TRBJ2-1; TRBD2 aligns across 13 bases. V shed 4 bases and J 0 bases; nucleotides not matched to a gene: 9. The CDR3 runs to 19 residues. CDR1 SGHDN and CDR2 FVKESK come from the germline V gene. CDR3 in DNA: TGTGCCAGCAGCCCCAGGCCGGGACTAGCGGGAAGCTCCTACAATGAGCAGTTCTTC. Translating it yields CASSPRPGLAGSSYNEQFF.

The chain has TRBV29-1 and TRBJ1-6; D uncertain. Trimming took off 5 bases at V and 9 bases at J, with 14 bases between the two ends. From germline, CDR1 is SQVTM and CDR2 ANQGSEA. There are 13 residues in the CDR3. The CDR3 here is CSVQVSGISPLHF. The CDR3, as DNA: TGCAGCGTTCAGGTATCGGGGATTTCACCCCTCCACTTT. Complete variable domain (other parts from reference TRBV29-1 and TRBJ1-6): SAVISQKPSRDICQRGTSLTIQCQVDSQVTMMFWYRQQPGQSLTLIATANQGSEATYESGFVIDKFPISRPNLTFSTLTVSNMSPEDSSIYLCSVQVSGISPLHFGNGTRLTVT.

J is TRBJ2-7 and V is TRBV5-3; possible D gene TRBD2, 7 bases. TRBV5-3 is an ORF; its function is uncertain. V lost 0 bases and J 0 bases, leaving 13 bases between the germline ends. The CDR3 contains 16 residues. The CDR3 region is CARSLVLRGPSYEQYF. In nucleotides, the CDR3 is TGTGCCAGAAGCTTGGTTCTGCGGGGGCCCTCCTACGAGCAGTACTTC.

The CDR3: CASSSQGRGGGPGTYEQYF. CDR3 nucleotide sequence: TGTGCCAGCAGTTCCCAGGGGCGAGGTGGCGGCCCAGGGACCTACGAGCAGTACTTC. The chain links TRBV27 to TRBJ2-7, with D possibly being TRBD1 (6 bases). CDR1 and CDR2 (germline): MNHEY, SMNVEV (reference sequence). The length of the CDR3 is 19 residues. Trimming removed 4 bases at V and 2 bases at J, with 27 bases between.